The 32 T cell receptor beta chains presented below share a single source sample, sequenced in a study of vaccination and CD4 T cells after COVID-19. The Oncomine TCR Beta short-read assay was applied to DNA of cultured CD4+ T cells. In TCRdb, the PCR reads were re-called with MiXCR into one record per CDR3 protein. The sample holds just under 20,000 distinct CDR3 sequences, around 38% seen once. The antigens for these receptors are not known. Treatment denoted: approximately nine-day PBMC culture with coronavirus spike peptide pools or control peptides (ViraFEST assay). The sample consisted of CD4+ T cells from blood, cultured in vitro, taken before SARS-CoV-2 vaccination. These receptors were taken from a human donor who received a COVID-19 vaccine.

The chain employs TRBV18 and TRBJ2-3; D may be TRBD2 (6 bases). V lost 0 bases, J lost 3 bases, and 13 bases lay in between. CDR3 length: 16 amino acids. Per germline, CDR1 KGHSH and CDR2 LQKENI. The DNA for the CDR3 is TGTGCCAGCTCACCACCGGGGGGTGAACTAACAGATACGCAGTATTTT. Its protein product is CASSPPGGELTDTQYF.

The V gene is TRBV7-9, the J gene TRBJ1-3; D remains unclear. This CDR3 has 16 amino acids. The germline V and J ends were trimmed by 1 base and 4 bases, with 14 bases remaining between them. Germline V gene lookup returns CDR1 SEHNR and CDR2 FQNEAQ (reference sequence). The CDR3 reads CASSLDGSFGGNTIYF. CDR3 nucleotide sequence: TGTGCCAGCAGCTTAGACGGGTCTTTTGGGGGAAACACCATATATTTT.

This clonotype was picked up a small number of times. V gene TRBV6-1 combines with J gene TRBJ2-3, with 7 bases identical to TRBD1. V dropped 5 bases and J dropped 4; count of bases not matched to a gene: 3. The germline CDR1 and CDR2 sequences are MNHNS and SASEGT. The CDR3 loop spans 13 amino acids. CDR3: CASSRTGADTQYF. In nucleotides, the CDR3 is TGTGCCAGCAGTCGAACAGGGGCAGATACGCAGTATTTT.

This clonotype appeared a few times. The chain links TRBV19 to TRBJ1-1, with TRBD1 as a possible D gene (5 bases). Trimming pared 6 bases from V and 4 bases from J, leaving 15 bases between. The CDR3 extends over 14 amino acids. CDR1 LNHDA and CDR2 SQIVND come from the germline V gene (reference sequence). The CDR3: CASSMQGRGTEAFF. The CDR3 bases are TGTGCCAGTAGCATGCAGGGTCGGGGCACTGAAGCTTTCTTT.

The V call is TRBV20-1, the J call TRBJ2-3, with unresolved D. Trimming cost V 3 bases and J 3 bases, with 7 bases left between them. The CDR3 is made up of 12 amino acids. The germline V gene has CDR1 DFQATT and CDR2 SNEGSKA (reference sequence). CDR3 sequence (DNA): TGCAGTGCTAGGGGATTAACAGATACGCAGTATTTT. Its protein product is CSARGLTDTQYF.

This chain uses TRBV6-1 with TRBJ2-7; TRBD1 agrees at 9 bases. V gave up 9 bases and J gave up 4 bases; unmatched junction bases: 13. Germline V gene sequence: CDR1 MNHNS, CDR2 SASEGT. The length of the CDR3 is 15 residues. The CDR3 loop reads CARGRDRDVEYEQYF. In DNA form, the CDR3 reads TGTGCCAGGGGTCGGGACAGGGACGTTGAGTACGAGCAGTACTTC.

Only one count was recorded for this clonotype. The chain uses TRBV30 and TRBJ1-2; TRBD1 is a possible D gene (6 bases). Germline assignment: CDR1 GTSNPN and CDR2 SVGIG (reference sequence). CDR3 length: 14 residues. With 2 bases removed from V and 0 bases from J, the gap between germline ends came to 10 bases. CDR3 nucleotides: TGTGCCTGGAGTCGGACAGTAACTAACTATGGCTACACCTTC. It is translated as CAWSRTVTNYGYTF.

V gene TRBV30 combines with J gene TRBJ1-1, with D possibly TRBD1 on 5 matching bases. The CDR3 totals 14 residues. The V end lost 0 bases, the J end lost 1 base, and 9 bases lay between the germline ends. Looked up from germline, CDR1 is GTSNPN and CDR2 is SVGIG (reference sequence). The chain's CDR3 is CAWSVEGQNTEAFF. DNA of the CDR3: TGTGCCTGGAGTGTGGAGGGGCAGAACACTGAAGCTTTCTTT.

The rearrangement links TRBV6-1 to TRBJ1-2; maybe TRBD1 (5 bases). The germline V and J ends were trimmed by 7 bases and 0 bases, with 12 bases remaining between them. CDR3 length: 14 amino acids. CDR1 is MNHNS, CDR2 SASEGT, per germline. This CDR3 is CASTLTVSNYGYTF. The CDR3 DNA sequence: TGTGCCAGCACCTTGACAGTATCTAACTATGGCTACACCTTC.

This clonotype was detected only a few times. The chain joins TRBV20-1 to TRBJ1-1; TRBD1 matches at 9 bases. V shed 5 bases, J shed 7 bases, and the junction held 11 bases outside the gene matches. The CDR3 is 14 amino acids. The germline V gene encodes CDR1 DFQATT and CDR2 SNEGSKA (reference sequence). CDR3 DNA: TGCAGTGCTCAGCTTGTACAGGGGGCGAGTGAAGCTTTCTTT. Protein product: CSAQLVQGASEAFF.

V and J are TRBV14 and TRBJ2-7, with 11 positions matching TRBD1. CDR1 is SGHDN, CDR2 FVKESK, per germline. J gave up 4 bases and V 4 bases, and 15 bases lay outside the gene matches. This CDR3 is 18 amino acids long. The CDR3 loop reads CASSRSVPRDRGVYEQYF. The CDR3 DNA follows: TGTGCCAGCAGCCGCAGTGTCCCCCGGGACAGGGGGGTGTACGAGCAGTACTTC.

This clonotype turned up a few times. V usage is TRBV5-1 and J usage is TRBJ1-2; 8 nucleotides match TRBD1. V shed 1 base, J shed 4 bases, and the junction held 6 bases outside the gene matches. This CDR3 is 15 amino acids long. Germline-derived CDR1 and CDR2 are SGHRS and YFSETQ. In DNA form, the CDR3 reads TGCGCCAGCAGCTTGAGGGCAGGGGGCGCCTATGGCTACACCTTC. It translates to CASSLRAGGAYGYTF.

The chain has TRBV27 and TRBJ2-3, with D perhaps matching TRBD2 (7 bases). Deletions cut 2 bases from V and 6 bases from J, with 12 bases between. Germline V CDR1 and CDR2: MNHEY, SMNVEV (reference sequence). This CDR3 is 14 amino acids long. CDR3 residues: CASSLRGRGDTQYF. In nucleotides, the CDR3 is TGTGCCAGCAGTTTACGGGGGCGGGGGGATACGCAGTATTTT.

The chain links TRBV7-9 to TRBJ1-1; D perhaps matches TRBD1 (6 bases). Germline lookup yields CDR1 SEHNR and CDR2 FQNEAQ (reference sequence). With 5 bases removed from V and 4 bases from J, the gap between germline ends came to 20 bases. The CDR3 is 16 amino acids. CDR3 in DNA: TGTGCCAGCAGCAAACACAGGGTTAACTTGGGCACTGAAGCTTTCTTT. Encoded protein: CASSKHRVNLGTEAFF.

This chain links TRBV25-1 with TRBJ2-5, with D perhaps matching TRBD1 (5 bases). Germline V CDR1 and CDR2: MGHDK, SYGVNS. The CDR3 extends over 15 amino acids. V was trimmed by 0 bases and J by 0 bases, leaving 8 bases between them. CDR3 sequence reads: CASSEYSGNQETQYF. For the CDR3, the DNA is TGTGCCAGCAGTGAATATTCAGGGAACCAAGAGACCCAGTACTTC.

This clonotype was recorded a few times. V is TRBV20-1 and J is TRBJ1-1; tentatively, D is TRBD1 (6 bases). The germline V and J ends were trimmed by 0 bases and 3 bases, with 17 bases remaining between them. Germline V lookup: CDR1 DFQATT, CDR2 SNEGSKA (reference sequence). The CDR3 loop spans 16 amino acids. CDR3 protein: CSARDTGYGRDTEAFF. The CDR3 coding sequence is TGCAGTGCTAGAGATACAGGGTACGGAAGGGACACTGAAGCTTTCTTT.

This chain links TRBV11-3 with TRBJ1-1; 9 bases agree with TRBD1. The germline V gene encodes CDR1 SGHNT and CDR2 YENEEA. V lost 5 bases to trimming and J lost 4 bases; unmatched junction nucleotides: 8. CDR3 length equals 15 residues. CDR3 coding DNA: TGTGCCAGCAGCCCCTGGACAGGGGATGGCACTGAAGCTTTCTTT. As protein: CASSPWTGDGTEAFF.

The chain recombines TRBV19 with TRBJ2-7; D is ambiguous. The CDR3 runs 15 residues. Trimming cost V 5 bases and J 5 bases, with 19 bases left between them. Germline V CDR1 and CDR2: LNHDA, SQIVND (reference sequence). CDR3 in DNA: TGTGCCAGTAGTCCCCGGGCCCTGAAGGGCCACGAGCAGTACTTC. It encodes CASSPRALKGHEQYF. Full variable domain (missing parts from reference TRBV19 and TRBJ2-7): DGGITQSPKYLFRKEGQNVTLSCEQNLNHDAMYWYRQDPGQGLRLIYYSQIVNDFQKGDIAEGYSVSREKKESFPLTVTSAQKNPTAFYLCASSPRALKGHEQYFGPGTRLTVT.

In its sample, this clonotype was seen a few times. The V gene is TRBV11-3, the J gene TRBJ2-5, with D possibly TRBD2 on 6 matching bases. The CDR3 contains 13 residues. Looked up from germline, CDR1 is SGHNT and CDR2 is YENEEA. The V and J ends lost 3 bases and 4 bases respectively, with 9 bases between them. The CDR3 nucleotides are TGTGCCAGCAGCTTGGGGGGTGCAGAGACCCAGTACTTC. Amino acids: CASSLGGAETQYF.

The chain employs TRBV2 and TRBJ2-3; TRBD2 aligns across 7 bases. Germline assignment: CDR1 SNHLY and CDR2 FYNNEI. The CDR3 loop spans 14 amino acids. The V and J ends lost 6 bases and 3 bases, in that order; junction bases with no gene match: 6. CDR3 in amino acids: CASSRLALTDTQYF. The DNA for the CDR3 is TGTGCCAGCAGCAGACTAGCTTTGACAGATACGCAGTATTTT.

This chain links TRBV11-2 with TRBJ2-7; D remains unclear. V lost 0 bases to trimming and J lost 3 bases, with 6 bases between them. The CDR3 covers 13 residues. Germline CDR1 reads SGHAT; CDR2 reads FQNNGV. CDR3 DNA sequence: TGTGCCAGCAGCTTAGAGGGTATCTACGAGCAGTACTTC. Protein product: CASSLEGIYEQYF. The complete variable domain, with remaining parts taken from reference TRBV11-2 and TRBJ2-7, reads EAGVAQSPRYKIIEKRQSVAFWCNPISGHATLYWYQQILGQGPKLLIQFQNNGVVDDSQLPKDRFSAERLKGVDSTLKIQPAKLEDSAVYLCASSLEGIYEQYFGPGTRLTVT.

The chain combines TRBV7-2 with TRBJ1-4; D gene unclear. V was trimmed by 5 bases and J by 0 bases, leaving 4 bases between them. CDR3 length equals 13 residues. Germline-derived CDR1 and CDR2 are SGHTA and FQGNSA. CDR3 sequence: CASSPSTNEKLFF. Here the CDR3 DNA reads TGTGCCAGCAGCCCGTCAACTAATGAAAAACTGTTTTTT.

The V and J genes are TRBV20-1 and TRBJ1-5; D is unresolved. This CDR3 has 16 amino acids. V dropped 0 bases and J dropped 3 bases, with 15 bases sitting between them. Germline V CDR1 and CDR2: DFQATT, SNEGSKA (reference sequence). CDR3 in DNA: TGCAGTGCTAGAGATCGGACCGAAACCCTCAATCAGCCCCAGCATTTT. Translated: CSARDRTETLNQPQHF.

This clonotype has only a few counts. The CDR3: CASRDGLAGVYEQYF. CDR3 coding DNA: TGTGCCAGCAGAGACGGACTAGCGGGGGTTTACGAGCAGTACTTC. V usage is TRBV12-3 or TRBV12-4 and J usage is TRBJ2-7; 13 positions agree with TRBD2. V was pared by 6 bases and J by 4 bases, with 6 bases of the junction left unmatched. The CDR3 has 15 residues.

J is TRBJ1-2 and V is TRBV6-5; no clear D gene. With 2 bases removed from V and 4 bases from J, the gap between germline ends came to 11 bases. Germline CDR1 is MNHEY and CDR2 is SVGAGI. The CDR3 spans 14 residues. CDR3 coding DNA: TGTGCCAGCAGTTACCAGACGGATTTCTATGGCTACACCTTC. It yields the protein CASSYQTDFYGYTF.

The J gene is TRBJ1-1, the V gene TRBV7-9; D gene ambiguous. CDR1 is SEHNR, CDR2 FQNEAQ, per germline (reference sequence). This CDR3 has 14 residues. V was trimmed by 2 bases and J by 4 bases, leaving 11 bases between them. The DNA for the CDR3 is TGTGCCAGCAGCTTACCCCAGAGTCTCACTGAAGCTTTCTTT. Amino acids: CASSLPQSLTEAFF.

The chain has TRBV6-1 and TRBJ1-1; D is ambiguous. CDR1 and CDR2 (germline): MNHNS, SASEGT. Trimming removed 3 bases at V and 6 bases at J, with 14 bases between. The CDR3 is 14 residues long. CDR3 nucleotide sequence: TGTGCCAGCAGTGATAGGATTTTCCAAGCTGAAGCTTTCTTT. It codes for CASSDRIFQAEAFF.

V usage is TRBV2 and J usage is TRBJ1-1, with D possibly TRBD1 on 6 matching bases. The V end was cut by 6 bases, the J end by 6 bases, with 17 bases between. The germline CDR1 and CDR2 sequences are SNHLY and FYNNEI. This CDR3 spans 14 amino acids. The CDR3 DNA follows: TGTGCCAGCAGGATACAGGGTGGGGAATCTGAAGCTTTCTTT. Translated: CASRIQGGESEAFF.

This chain uses TRBV14 with TRBJ1-1; 8 positions agree with TRBD1. The CDR3 loop spans 14 amino acids. Germline trimming cut 0 bases from V and 11 bases from J; bases unmatched to any gene: 8. The germline V gene encodes CDR1 SGHDN and CDR2 FVKESK. CDR3 sequence (DNA): TGTGCCAGCAGCCAAGAAAATTCATGGACAGGGGCTTTCTTT. Translated: CASSQENSWTGAFF.

The rearrangement joins TRBV5-1 to TRBJ2-5, with D unresolved. From germline, CDR1 is SGHRS and CDR2 YFSETQ. The CDR3 is 14 residues long. With 4 bases removed from V and 2 bases from J, the gap between germline ends came to 12 bases. Written as DNA, the CDR3 is TGCGCCAGCAGCGCTAGGGATGGGCAAGAGACCCAGTACTTC. Translating gives CASSARDGQETQYF.

A few counts support this clonotype. The rearrangement links TRBV6-4 to TRBJ1-2, with 7 bases that match TRBD1. Germline CDR1 and CDR2: MRHNA and SNTAGT. The length of the CDR3 is 13 residues. V shed 5 bases, J shed 6 bases, and the junction held 6 bases outside the gene matches. The CDR3 loop is CASSPTGVHGYTF. For the CDR3, the DNA is TGTGCCAGCAGTCCTACAGGGGTCCATGGCTACACCTTC.

The V gene is TRBV24-1, the J gene TRBJ1-3; the D gene is possibly TRBD1 (6 bases). CDR1 is KGHDR and CDR2 is SFDVKD in the germline V gene. This CDR3 has 16 amino acids. Trimming pared 9 bases from V and 4 bases from J, leaving 21 bases between. The CDR3 loop reads CATRATGWGSGNTIYF. CDR3 sequence (DNA): TGTGCCACCCGCGCTACAGGGTGGGGATCGGGAAACACCATATATTTT.